This record concerns one T cell receptor (beta chain) sequence. Per the original methods: Quantification of nucleated cells was approximated via reference gene primer amplification. Clones were read by immunoSEQ multiplex PCR, and TCRdb kept only the in-frame ones, dropping some. V, J and clone size derive from that table, while D and trimming were established from the DNA sequence. The data contain some 45,000 clones, 85% to 90% of them singletons. These data belong to a study of blood T cell repertoires in COVID-19. Study-wide background: Sites in the United States, Italy and Spain provided acute and convalescent COVID-19 samples. PBMCs, B-cell-depleted T cells, or T cells provided the cDNA or gDNA that made up the material.

The germline V and J ends were trimmed by 0 bases and 7 bases, with 12 bases remaining between them. Germline V gives CDR1 GTSNPN, CDR2 SVGIG (reference sequence). The CDR3 is 13 amino acids. The sample taken for sequencing was peripheral blood. The chain has TRBV30 and TRBJ2-5; D is uncertain. The clonotype comes from a man in his sixties or seventies with acute or convalescent COVID-19. Here the CDR3 reads CAWSVTDPGTQYF. For the CDR3, the DNA is TGTGCCTGGAGTGTAACTGATCCGGGGACCCAGTACTTC.